This TCR beta chain comes out of a study of T cells after yellow fever vaccination. The wider study: Each low-cell-number fraction was prepared by means of SMART-Seq v4 Ultra Low Input.

Germline loops: CDR1 MDHEN, CDR2 SYDVKM. Trimming left V 3 bases short and J 9 bases short, with 12 bases between. This CDR3 is built from 13 residues. Study findings and constraints: Abundant clonotypes from the bulk population could contaminate FACS-sorted repertoires.

A universal primer site and UMIs were added as TCR cDNA was made by 5'RACE template switching. Via MiXCR, TCRdb re-called the 5' RACE reads, giving one row per CDR3 protein. This table has approximately 580,000 distinct CDR3 sequences, roughly 17% appearing once. This clonotype was seen more than once but under ten times. Antigen unknown. The rearrangement uses TRBV28 and TRBJ2-4; D remains ambiguous. The sample consisted of PBMCs, taken 4 to 5 days after the first yellow fever vaccination. The receptor comes from a man younger than 35 who received the YFV17D yellow fever vaccine. CDR3 loop: CASSLNQPPIQYF. The CDR3 DNA follows: TGTGCCAGCAGTTTGAATCAGCCGCCCATTCAGTACTTC.